This paragraph covers one TCR beta chain sequence. Clones were read by immunoSEQ multiplex PCR, and TCRdb kept only the in-frame ones, dropping some. This table holds 450,000 to 500,000 clones, roughly nine tenths found once. The data were obtained in a study of blood T cell repertoires in COVID-19. Study context: The United States, Italy and Spain were the sources of the acute and convalescent COVID-19 samples.

V gave up 5 bases and J gave up 6 bases; unmatched junction bases: 11. Per germline, CDR1 MNHEY and CDR2 SMNVEV (reference sequence). The CDR3 loop spans 15 amino acids. The chain combines TRBV27 with TRBJ2-5; TRBD1 matches at 8 bases. The clonotype was recovered from a woman aged 55 to 70 who had recovered from COVID-19. Specimen: PBMCs or T cells enriched from blood (not recorded which). This CDR3 reads CASSPKQGGSQTQYF. For the CDR3, the DNA is TGTGCCAGCAGTCCAAAACAGGGGGGTAGTCAGACCCAGTACTTC.